The next 21 T cell receptor beta chains were all read from a single sample in a study of cytomegalovirus exposure and HLA in healthy donors. A multiplex PCR was run with 60 Vbeta primers and 13 Jbeta primers. Produced via immunoSEQ multiplex PCR; TCRdb's table is partial and in-frame only. This sample yields 130,000 or so clones, of which approximately 79% are seen a single time; 4.2% belongs to the top ten. Sequencing used PBMCs. The source of these receptors is a man in his fifties in good health and CMV-seropositive.

This rearrangement joins TRBV27 to TRBJ2-7; D is possibly TRBD2 (5 bases). Germline CDR1 reads MNHEY; CDR2 reads SMNVEV (reference sequence). The CDR3 is 12 residues long. The CDR3 loop is CAAGGGSYEQYF. The CDR3 DNA is TGTGCTGCGGGTGGCGGATCCTACGAGCAGTACTTC.

The rearrangement joins TRBV7-9 to TRBJ2-4; 10 positions agree with TRBD2. The CDR3 is made up of 19 amino acids. Germline V gene sequence: CDR1 SEHNR, CDR2 FQNEAQ (reference sequence). J lost 0 bases, V lost 1 base, and 9 bases had no gene match. The CDR3 here is CASSLEASGGGLAKNIQYF. CDR3 nucleotides: TGTGCCAGCAGCTTAGAAGCTAGCGGGGGAGGTCTAGCCAAAAACATTCAGTACTTC.

This sequence joins TRBV25-1 and TRBJ1-1; maybe TRBD1 (5 bases). With 5 bases removed from V and 4 bases from J, the gap between germline ends came to 5 bases. Germline V lookup: CDR1 MGHDK, CDR2 SYGVNS. CDR3 size: 11 residues. In DNA, the CDR3 is TGTGCCAGCAGTAGGGGCACTGAAGCTTTCTTT. Translating gives CASSRGTEAFF. The entire variable domain, with the rest obtained from reference TRBV25-1 and TRBJ1-1, is as follows: EADIYQTPRYLVIGTGKKITLECSQTMGHDKMYWYQQDPGMELHLIHYSYGVNSTEKGDLSSESTVSRIRTEHFPLTLESARPSHTSQYLCASSRGTEAFFGQGTRLTVV.

CDR3 protein: CASSTGVVSDTQYF. The CDR3 region has the DNA TGTGCCAGCTCCACAGGGGTGGTTTCAGATACGCAGTATTTT. The chain joins TRBV6-5 to TRBJ2-3; 7 positions match TRBD1. V dropped 8 bases and J dropped 4; count of bases not matched to a gene: 9. This CDR3 has 14 amino acids. Looked up from germline, CDR1 is MNHEY and CDR2 is SVGAGI.

Written as DNA, the CDR3 is TGCGCCAGCAGCTTGGTCGGGGCCTACAATGAGCAGTTCTTC. It specifies CASSLVGAYNEQFF. The V and J genes are TRBV5-1 and TRBJ2-1, with a possible D match to TRBD2 (5 bases). Germline V gene data show CDR1 as SGHRS and CDR2 as YFSETQ. The CDR3 consists of 14 residues. The V gene lost 0 bases and the J gene lost 2 bases, with 6 bases spanning the gap.

The chain links TRBV27 to TRBJ2-7, with D tentatively TRBD2 (6 bases). CDR1 and CDR2 (germline): MNHEY, SMNVEV (reference sequence). The CDR3 covers 14 residues. Trimming took 6 bases from V and 5 from J, leaving 17 bases between them. CDR3 DNA: TGTGCCAGCAGATTTCAGGCGGGGCACAACGAGCAGTACTTC. Translated, it gives CASRFQAGHNEQYF.

V is TRBV5-1 and J is TRBJ2-7, with a weak D call TRBD2 (6 bases). CDR3 length equals 14 residues. V gave up 0 bases and J gave up 6 bases, with 13 bases separating them. Germline V gene lookup returns CDR1 SGHRS and CDR2 YFSETQ. Here the CDR3 DNA reads TGCGCCAGCAGCTTGGTACTAGCCGGCCCCGAGCAGTACTTC. Translated, it gives CASSLVLAGPEQYF.

This clone came up a few times. The chain combines TRBV10-3 with TRBJ2-7; weak D call: TRBD1 (6 bases). The V gene's germline CDR1 is ENHRY and CDR2 SYGVKD. The CDR3 spans 12 residues. Trimming left V 3 bases short and J 5 bases short, with 8 bases between. CDR3 region: CAISDRGDEQYF. DNA for the CDR3: TGTGCCATCAGTGACAGGGGCGACGAGCAGTACTTC.

The V call is TRBV29-1, the J call TRBJ2-5; D is unclear. Germline-derived CDR1 and CDR2 are SQVTM and ANQGSEA. V was shortened by 7 bases and J by 3 bases, with 6 bases between the two germline ends. CDR3 length: 10 residues. The CDR3 DNA reads as TGCAGCGCCCAGGAAGAGACCCAGTACTTC. Protein sequence: CSAQEETQYF.

In this sample, this clone turned up a few times. The chain combines TRBV7-6 with TRBJ2-4; no definite D call. The CDR3 contains 13 residues. V was cut by 2 bases and J by 8 bases, with 10 bases left in between. The germline gives CDR1 SGHVS, CDR2 FNYEAQ. Here the CDR3 reads CASSLTLVDIQYF. In nucleotides, the CDR3 is TGTGCCAGCAGCTTAACTCTTGTGGACATTCAGTACTTC.

This clone has more than one count but fewer than ten. Germline and junction disagree at one end, which may indicate a read error. This chain uses TRBV5-1 with TRBJ2-5; 9 bases map to TRBD1. CDR3 length: 18 amino acids. Germline CDR1 is SGHRS and CDR2 is YFSETQ. The CDR3 sequence: CVSSPFGTGWRGQETQYF. The CDR3 DNA reads as TGCGTCAGCAGTCCATTCGGGACAGGGTGGAGGGGCCAAGAGACCCAGTACTTC. The full variable domain, its missing parts supplied by reference TRBV5-1 and TRBJ2-5, is KAGVTQTPRYLIKTRGQQVTLSCSPISGHRSVSWYQQTPGQGLQFLFEYFSETQRNKGNFPGRFSGRQFSNSRSEMNVSTLELGDSALYLCVSSPFGTGWRGQETQYFGPGTRLLVL.

V gene TRBV9 combines with J gene TRBJ2-3, with D unclear. The CDR3 extends over 13 amino acids. In germline, CDR1 is SGDLS, CDR2 YYNGEE. V was pared by 1 base and J by 1 base, with 4 bases between. DNA of the CDR3: TGTGCCAGCAGCGTACCGGGCACAGATACGCAGTATTTT. It is translated as CASSVPGTDTQYF.

This chain uses TRBV5-4 with TRBJ2-3; 9 positions match TRBD2. Germline V lookup: CDR1 SGHNT, CDR2 YYREEE (reference sequence). J lost 6 bases, V lost 3 bases, and 5 bases had no gene match. The CDR3 is 14 amino acids. The CDR3 protein is CASSSRTSADTQYF. The DNA of the CDR3 is TGTGCCAGCAGCTCTAGGACTAGCGCGGATACGCAGTATTTT.

The chain carries TRBV5-5 and TRBJ1-1; D is unclear. The CDR3 length is 15 residues. Germline-derived CDR1 and CDR2 are SGHKS and YYEKEE (reference sequence). Between the trimmed V and J ends, which lost 1 base and 2 bases, there was a span of 12 bases. The CDR3 DNA reads as TGTGCCAGCAGCTTGCAGGCAGAAGTCAACACTGAAGCTTTCTTT. Translation gives CASSLQAEVNTEAFF.

In its sample, this clone was seen a few times. The J gene is TRBJ1-5, the V gene TRBV10-2, with D uncertain. The V gene lost 6 bases and the J gene lost 3 bases, with 15 bases spanning the gap. Per germline, CDR1 WSHSY and CDR2 SAAADI. The CDR3 totals 15 residues. The CDR3: CASSDLGGHNQPQHF. In nucleotides, the CDR3 is TGCGCCAGCAGCGACCTGGGAGGGCACAATCAGCCCCAGCATTTT.

The V call is TRBV5-4, the J call TRBJ1-1; D unresolved. Germline-derived CDR1 and CDR2 are SGHNT and YYREEE (reference sequence). The CDR3 contains 15 residues. V lost 2 bases and J 0 bases, leaving 11 bases between the germline ends. CDR3 DNA sequence: TGTGCCAGCAGCTTTCCGAGCGCAGTGAACACTGAAGCTTTCTTT. Translated, it gives CASSFPSAVNTEAFF. The full variable domain, its missing parts supplied by reference TRBV5-4 and TRBJ1-1, is ETGVTQSPTHLIKTRGQQVTLRCSSQSGHNTVSWYQQALGQGPQFIFQYYREEENGRGNFPPRFSGLQFPNYSSELNVNALELDDSALYLCASSFPSAVNTEAFFGQGTRLTVV.

This clone came up a few times. The J gene is TRBJ2-7, the V gene TRBV5-1; possible D gene TRBD2, 6 bases. Deletions cut 0 bases from V and 3 bases from J, with 13 bases between. Germline loops: CDR1 SGHRS, CDR2 YFSETQ. This CDR3 is 15 amino acids long. CDR3 sequence (DNA): TGCGCCAGCAGCTTGGAACCGGGGGAGGTCTACGAGCAGTACTTC. Residues: CASSLEPGEVYEQYF.

This chain joins TRBV19 and TRBJ2-1, with D possibly TRBD2 on 7 matching bases. The CDR3 is made up of 18 amino acids. The V gene lost 3 bases and the J gene lost 4 bases, with 22 bases spanning the gap. Per the germline V gene, CDR1 is LNHDA and CDR2 is SQIVND (reference sequence). The CDR3 loop is CASSIGGGGRVPYNEQFF. The DNA of the CDR3 is TGTGCCAGTAGTATTGGGGGGGGCGGGAGAGTACCGTACAATGAGCAGTTCTTC.

CDR3 sequence: CASRTSGGVRTDTQYF. The CDR3 DNA reads TGTGCCAGCAGAACTAGCGGGGGCGTGAGGACAGATACGCAGTATTTT. V gene TRBV2 combines with J gene TRBJ2-3, with 11 nucleotides matching TRBD2. Germline-derived CDR1 and CDR2 are SNHLY and FYNNEI. The V gene end was trimmed by 6 bases and the J gene end by 3 bases; junction bases not matched to a gene: 8. The CDR3 is made up of 16 amino acids.

The chain recombines TRBV15 with TRBJ1-2; no clear D gene. V was trimmed by 4 bases and J by 4 bases, leaving 10 bases between them. This CDR3 has 13 amino acids. Germline values: CDR1 LNHNV, CDR2 YYDKDF (reference sequence). DNA of the CDR3: TGTGCCACCAGCAACTTCGGGTTCTATGGCTACACCTTC. The encoded protein is CATSNFGFYGYTF.

The table lists this clone with a few counts. The rearrangement uses TRBV7-8 and TRBJ2-1, with TRBD2 matching 12 bases. CDR3 size: 15 residues. Germline trimming cut 4 bases from V and 8 bases from J; bases unmatched to any gene: 6. Germline-derived CDR1 and CDR2 are SGHVS and FQNEAQ. The CDR3 region is CASSSPGTSGYEQFF. CDR3 bases: TGTGCCAGCAGCTCCCCCGGGACTAGCGGGTATGAGCAGTTCTTC.